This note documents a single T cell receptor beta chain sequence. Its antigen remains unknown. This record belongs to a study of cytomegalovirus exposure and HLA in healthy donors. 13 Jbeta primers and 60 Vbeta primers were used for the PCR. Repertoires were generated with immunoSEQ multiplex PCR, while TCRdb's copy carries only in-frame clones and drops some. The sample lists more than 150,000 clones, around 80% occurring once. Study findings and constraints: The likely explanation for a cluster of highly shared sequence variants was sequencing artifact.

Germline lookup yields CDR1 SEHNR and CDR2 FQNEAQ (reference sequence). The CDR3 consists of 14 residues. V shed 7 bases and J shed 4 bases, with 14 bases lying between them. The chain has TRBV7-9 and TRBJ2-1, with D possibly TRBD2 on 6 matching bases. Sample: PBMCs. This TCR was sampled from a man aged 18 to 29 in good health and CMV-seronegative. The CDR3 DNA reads TGTGCCAGCAATACGGGAGAGGGATACAATGAGCAGTTCTTC. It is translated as CASNTGEGYNEQFF.